Presented here are 28 T cell receptor beta chains from one specimen sequenced in a study of T cell changes during pregnancy in multiple sclerosis (dated by TCRdb to the late 2010s). Library preparation was by the immunoSEQ multiplex PCR assay. Entries here come from immuneACCESS through TCRdb and include only in-frame sequences with V and J called. Some clones fail to appear in such tables; in the studies checked, an unresolved V gene covers under half of the shortfall, and the cause of the remainder is unknown. In all, the sample holds 85,000 to 90,000 clones, and roughly 94% of those were seen once. Of the sample, over 1.5% is held by the ten largest clones. Specimen: peripheral blood, collected after pregnancy. Source of these receptors: a female donor in good health, enrolled as a control in a pregnancy study.

J is TRBJ2-2 and V is TRBV18, with D perhaps matching TRBD1 (5 bases). CDR1 and CDR2 from the germline V gene are KGHSH and LQKENI. There are 15 residues in the CDR3. V shed 3 bases and J shed 2 bases, with 10 bases lying between them. The CDR3 here is CASSPSTVNTGELFF. The CDR3 DNA sequence: TGTGCCAGCTCACCGTCGACAGTTAACACCGGGGAGCTGTTTTTT.

The chain recombines TRBV9 with TRBJ2-1, with a weak D call TRBD1 (5 bases). The CDR3 runs 15 residues. Trimming took 4 bases from V and 9 from J, leaving 20 bases between them. Looked up from germline, CDR1 is SGDLS and CDR2 is YYNGEE. CDR3 sequence: CASSPRAFTTGEQFF. The CDR3 DNA sequence: TGTGCCAGCAGCCCACGAGCGTTCACTACAGGTGAGCAGTTCTTC.

The CDR3 coding sequence is TGTGCCAGCAGCCCCCGGGGTGACGCATACAATGAGCAGTTCTTC. Translated, it gives CASSPRGDAYNEQFF. This chain links TRBV7-6 with TRBJ2-1; D may be TRBD2 (5 bases). Germline V gene data show CDR1 as SGHVS and CDR2 as FNYEAQ. With 5 bases removed from V and 4 bases from J, the gap between germline ends came to 15 bases. The CDR3 sequence is 15 residues long.

This chain links TRBV7-9 with TRBJ1-1, with D perhaps matching TRBD1 (5 bases). Trimming cost V 1 base and J 5 bases, with 14 bases left between them. Germline CDR1 is SEHNR and CDR2 is FQNEAQ (reference sequence). The CDR3 has 15 amino acids. In DNA form, the CDR3 reads TGTGCCAGCAGCTTAGGTCGGGGGTTGGAAACTGAAGCTTTCTTT. Its translation: CASSLGRGLETEAFF.

The chain combines TRBV27 with TRBJ1-5; D unclear. The CDR3 sequence is 15 residues long. The germline V gene encodes CDR1 MNHEY and CDR2 SMNVEV (reference sequence). V gave up 7 bases and J gave up 7 bases, with 20 bases separating them. CDR3 in DNA: TGTGCCAGCACCCCATTAAACAGAGGGTCGCAGCCCCAGCATTTT. Its protein is CASTPLNRGSQPQHF.

The chain joins TRBV28 to TRBJ2-7; possible D gene TRBD2, 6 bases. Trimming left V 2 bases short and J 2 bases short, with 13 bases between. Germline CDR1 is MDHEN and CDR2 is SYDVKM. The CDR3 is 15 residues long. This chain's CDR3 is CASSLEEGLTYEQYF. The CDR3 coding sequence is TGTGCCAGCAGTTTAGAGGAGGGCCTGACCTACGAGCAGTACTTC.

The chain uses TRBV18 and TRBJ1-1; D possibly corresponds to TRBD1 (5 bases). Trimming stripped 4 bases from V and 4 bases from J, with 10 bases between. Germline V CDR1 and CDR2: KGHSH, LQKENI. The CDR3 has 13 amino acids. CDR3: CASSLAGGTEAFF. Here the CDR3 DNA reads TGTGCCAGCTCACTAGCGGGGGGCACTGAAGCTTTCTTT.

The chain employs TRBV19 and TRBJ1-5; 7 positions agree with TRBD1. Trimming took 5 bases from V and 7 from J; bases not matched to a gene: 11. The CDR3 runs to 15 residues. CDR1 is LNHDA, CDR2 SQIVND, per germline (reference sequence). This chain's CDR3 is CASSGVEQGRQPQHF. DNA of the CDR3: TGTGCCAGTAGTGGAGTTGAACAGGGGAGACAGCCCCAGCATTTT.

The chain uses TRBV28 and TRBJ1-1; D gene unclear. The CDR3 is made up of 15 amino acids. The germline V and J ends were trimmed by 2 bases and 0 bases, with 10 bases remaining between them. Germline CDR1 MDHEN, CDR2 SYDVKM. The CDR3 region is CASSLTGPMNTEAFF. The CDR3 DNA is TGTGCCAGCAGTTTAACTGGTCCCATGAACACTGAAGCTTTCTTT.

The V call is TRBV30, the J call TRBJ1-2; D possibly corresponds to TRBD1 (5 bases). The CDR3 contains 11 residues. Trimming removed 8 bases at V and 2 bases at J, with 9 bases between. In germline, CDR1 is GTSNPN, CDR2 SVGIG (reference sequence). The DNA of the CDR3 is TGTGCCGGGACCTCCAACTATGGCTACACCTTC. As protein: CAGTSNYGYTF.

The chain carries TRBV5-5 and TRBJ2-1, with 7 bases fitting TRBD2. Germline CDR1 reads SGHKS; CDR2 reads YYEKEE (reference sequence). Trimming removed 0 bases from V and 4 bases from J; junction bases left unmatched: 4. The CDR3 covers 15 residues. This CDR3 reads CASSLAASGYNEQFF. For the CDR3, the DNA is TGTGCCAGCAGCTTGGCCGCTAGCGGTTACAATGAGCAGTTCTTC.

The chain combines TRBV5-1 with TRBJ2-2; TRBD2 aligns across 7 bases. V gave up 0 bases and J gave up 2 bases; unmatched junction bases: 7. The CDR3 spans 17 residues. CDR1 is SGHRS, CDR2 YFSETQ, per germline. For the CDR3, the DNA is TGCGCCAGCAGCTTGGCTCCTAGCGGAGCTAACACCGGGGAGCTGTTTTTT. Amino acids: CASSLAPSGANTGELFF.

DNA of the CDR3: TGTGCCAGCAGTTTTGGACTAGCGGTATACGAGCAGTACTTC. Protein product: CASSFGLAVYEQYF. The chain is built from TRBV5-5 and TRBJ2-7, with 10 bases that match TRBD2. Germline V gene sequence: CDR1 SGHKS, CDR2 YYEKEE (reference sequence). The V and J ends lost 5 bases and 4 bases, in that order; junction bases with no gene match: 6. This CDR3 has 14 amino acids. Complete variable domain (other parts from reference TRBV5-5 and TRBJ2-7): DAGVTQSPTHLIKTRGQQVTLRCSPISGHKSVSWYQQVLGQGPQFIFQYYEKEERGRGNFPDRFSARQFPNYSSELNVNALLLGDSALYLCASSFGLAVYEQYFGPGTRLTVT.

The chain has TRBV6-6 and TRBJ2-1, with 10 bases identical to TRBD2. Germline CDR1 is MNHNY and CDR2 is SVGAGI (reference sequence). V lost 8 bases to trimming and J lost 7 bases; unmatched junction nucleotides: 8. This CDR3 region has 14 residues. The CDR3 region has the DNA TGTGCCAGCGTTGGGACTAGCGAGAAAAATGAGCAGTTCTTC. Translated, it gives CASVGTSEKNEQFF.

The J gene is TRBJ2-3, the V gene TRBV19; D is unclear. The CDR3 runs 13 residues. Germline lookup yields CDR1 LNHDA and CDR2 SQIVND (reference sequence). V was shortened by 4 bases and J by 3 bases, with 8 bases between the two germline ends. This CDR3 is CASSTYLTDTQYF. The DNA for the CDR3 is TGTGCCAGTAGTACCTACTTGACAGATACGCAGTATTTT.

The chain has TRBV2 and TRBJ2-3, with unresolved D. CDR1 and CDR2 (germline): SNHLY, FYNNEI. The length of the CDR3 is 15 residues. Deletions cut 4 bases from V and 0 bases from J, with 11 bases between. The CDR3 loop is CASSGQRLSTDTQYF. The CDR3, as DNA: TGTGCCAGCAGTGGTCAGAGACTTAGCACAGATACGCAGTATTTT.

The chain is built from TRBV5-1 and TRBJ2-1, with 7 bases aligning to TRBD1. The J segment lost 8 bases and the V segment lost 3 bases, leaving 5 bases of the junction unmatched. The length of the CDR3 is 13 residues. Per germline, CDR1 SGHRS and CDR2 YFSETQ. The CDR3 loop is CASSSRQGDEQFF. The CDR3 region has the DNA TGCGCCAGCAGCTCCAGACAGGGTGATGAGCAGTTCTTC. The full variable domain, with the rest looked up from reference TRBV5-1 and TRBJ2-1, is KAGVTQTPRYLIKTRGQQVTLSCSPISGHRSVSWYQQTPGQGLQFLFEYFSETQRNKGNFPGRFSGRQFSNSRSEMNVSTLELGDSALYLCASSSRQGDEQFFGPGTRLTVL.

V usage is TRBV7-2 and J usage is TRBJ2-7, with a tentative D call TRBD2 (6 bases). Per the germline V gene, CDR1 is SGHTA and CDR2 is FQGNSA. V lost 2 bases, J lost 2 bases, and 13 bases lay in between. This CDR3 is 15 amino acids long. The CDR3 sequence is CASSLSPSVPYEQYF. The CDR3 DNA reads TGTGCCAGCAGCTTATCCCCTAGCGTCCCCTACGAGCAGTACTTC. Combining the CDR3 with reference TRBV7-2 and TRBJ2-7 gives the whole variable domain GAGVSQSPSNKVTEKGKDVELRCDPISGHTALYWYRQSLGQGLEFLIYFQGNSAPDKSGLPSDRFSAERTGGSVSTLTIQRTQQEDSAVYLCASSLSPSVPYEQYFGPGTRLTVT.

The chain carries TRBV9 and TRBJ1-2, with 7 bases matching TRBD1. Per the germline V gene, CDR1 is SGDLS and CDR2 is YYNGEE. The J segment lost 0 bases and the V segment lost 1 base, leaving 6 bases of the junction unmatched. This CDR3 is built from 16 residues. The CDR3 reads CASSVSTGQPNYGYTF. The CDR3 coding sequence is TGTGCCAGCAGCGTATCGACGGGACAGCCTAACTATGGCTACACCTTC.

This chain joins TRBV18 and TRBJ2-1, with D possibly TRBD2 on 5 matching bases. V dropped 3 bases and J dropped 1 base, with 10 bases sitting between them. Germline values: CDR1 KGHSH, CDR2 LQKENI. The CDR3 sequence is 15 residues long. The CDR3 sequence is CASSPMGSSYNEQFF. In DNA, the CDR3 is TGTGCCAGCTCACCCATGGGGAGTTCCTACAATGAGCAGTTCTTC. Filled out from reference TRBV18 and TRBJ2-1, the complete variable domain reads NAGVMQNPRHLVRRRGQEARLRCSPMKGHSHVYWYRQLPEEGLKFMVYLQKENIIDESGMPKERFSAEFPKEGPSILRIQQVVRGDSAAYFCASSPMGSSYNEQFFGPGTRLTVL.

DNA of the CDR3: TGTGCCAGCAGCTTGAGGCGGCCAGGGGGCACAGATACGCAGTATTTT. This translates into CASSLRRPGGTDTQYF. The chain employs TRBV5-4 and TRBJ2-3, with D maybe TRBD1 (6 bases). Germline assignment: CDR1 SGHNT and CDR2 YYREEE (reference sequence). V was clipped by 1 base and J by 1 base, with 13 bases between them. The CDR3 is made up of 16 amino acids.

V and J are TRBV2 and TRBJ1-2; 8 nucleotides line up with TRBD1. V trimming: 5 bases; J trimming: 6 bases; junction bases outside the gene matches: 8. Looked up from germline, CDR1 is SNHLY and CDR2 is FYNNEI. This CDR3 is built from 14 residues. Written as DNA, the CDR3 is TGTGCCAGCAGTAGGGACAGGACATCAGATGGCTACACCTTC. As protein: CASSRDRTSDGYTF.

This clone was counted once. CDR3 sequence (DNA): TGTGCCAGCAGCCGACAGGTCATGAACACTGAAGCTTTCTTT. Amino acids: CASSRQVMNTEAFF. V and J are TRBV6-5 and TRBJ1-1, with D perhaps matching TRBD1 (6 bases). This CDR3 spans 14 amino acids. The V gene lost 6 bases and the J gene lost 0 bases, with 11 bases spanning the gap. The germline V gene encodes CDR1 MNHEY and CDR2 SVGAGI.

The chain combines TRBV19 with TRBJ1-5, with 7 bases fitting TRBD1. The CDR3 loop spans 15 amino acids. Trimming removed 4 bases from V and 6 bases from J; junction bases left unmatched: 9. From germline, CDR1 is LNHDA and CDR2 SQIVND (reference sequence). The CDR3, as DNA: TGTGCCAGTAGTAGCGGGACAGTCGGGGCTCAGCCCCAGCATTTT. Amino acid sequence: CASSSGTVGAQPQHF.

V usage is TRBV20-1 and J usage is TRBJ1-1; D uncertain. The CDR3 consists of 11 residues. V was shortened by 5 bases and J by 5 bases, with 9 bases between the two germline ends. Germline assignment: CDR1 DFQATT and CDR2 SNEGSKA (reference sequence). This chain's CDR3 is CSARAGTEAFF. Written as DNA, the CDR3 is TGCAGTGCTCGGGCGGGGACTGAAGCTTTCTTT.

This clone showed up just once. The rearrangement links TRBV27 to TRBJ1-3; 8 bases line up with TRBD1. The germline CDR1 and CDR2 sequences are MNHEY and SMNVEV (reference sequence). Unmatched junction bases numbered 1, after V lost 2 bases and J lost 4 bases. CDR3 length equals 14 residues. CDR3 nucleotide sequence: TGTGCCAGCAGTTTACAGGGGGCAGGAAACACCATATATTTT. It yields the protein CASSLQGAGNTIYF.

V is TRBV10-2 and J is TRBJ2-7, with D maybe TRBD2 (6 bases). V was cut by 3 bases and J by 5 bases, with 11 bases left in between. Germline V lookup: CDR1 WSHSY, CDR2 SAAADI. The CDR3 is made up of 13 amino acids. The CDR3: CASSERRGDEQYF. The DNA of the CDR3 is TGCGCCAGCAGTGAAAGGCGGGGTGACGAGCAGTACTTC.

J is TRBJ2-3 and V is TRBV5-1, with 8 bases fitting TRBD2. J was trimmed by 0 bases and V by 3 bases; bases with no gene match: 3. CDR1 is SGHRS, CDR2 YFSETQ, per germline. CDR3 length equals 15 residues. Here the CDR3 DNA reads TGCGCCAGCAGCTGGGGACTAGGAAGCACAGATACGCAGTATTTT. It specifies CASSWGLGSTDTQYF.